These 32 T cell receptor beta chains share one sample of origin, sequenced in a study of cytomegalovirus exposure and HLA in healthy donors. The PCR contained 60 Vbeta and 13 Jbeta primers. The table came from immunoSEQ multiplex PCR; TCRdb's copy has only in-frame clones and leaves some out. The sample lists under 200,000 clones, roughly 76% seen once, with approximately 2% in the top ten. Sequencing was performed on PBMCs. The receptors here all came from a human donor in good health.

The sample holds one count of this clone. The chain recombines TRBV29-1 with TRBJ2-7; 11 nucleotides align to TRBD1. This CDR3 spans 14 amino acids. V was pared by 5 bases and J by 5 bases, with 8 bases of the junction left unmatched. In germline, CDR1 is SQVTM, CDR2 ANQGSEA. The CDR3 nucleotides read TGCAGCGTTAATCGGGGACAGGGGGTCGACGAGCAGTACTTC. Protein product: CSVNRGQGVDEQYF.

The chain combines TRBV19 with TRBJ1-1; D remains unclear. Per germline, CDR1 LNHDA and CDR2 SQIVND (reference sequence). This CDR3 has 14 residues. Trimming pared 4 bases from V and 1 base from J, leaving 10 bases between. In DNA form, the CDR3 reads TGTGCCAGTAGTAGATTGGGCAAGAACACTGAAGCTTTCTTT. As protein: CASSRLGKNTEAFF.

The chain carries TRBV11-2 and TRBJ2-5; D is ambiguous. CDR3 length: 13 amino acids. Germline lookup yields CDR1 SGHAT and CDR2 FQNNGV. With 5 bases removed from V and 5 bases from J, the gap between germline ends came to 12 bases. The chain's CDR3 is CASSPIRRETQYF. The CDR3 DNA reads TGTGCCAGCAGCCCCATACGTCGGGAGACCCAGTACTTC.

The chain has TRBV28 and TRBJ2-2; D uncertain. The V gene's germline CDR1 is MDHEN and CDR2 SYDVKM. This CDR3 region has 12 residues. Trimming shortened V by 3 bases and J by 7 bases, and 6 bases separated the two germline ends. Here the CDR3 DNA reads TGTGCCAGCAGTTTTTCGGGCGGGGAGCTGTTTTTT. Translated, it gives CASSFSGGELFF.

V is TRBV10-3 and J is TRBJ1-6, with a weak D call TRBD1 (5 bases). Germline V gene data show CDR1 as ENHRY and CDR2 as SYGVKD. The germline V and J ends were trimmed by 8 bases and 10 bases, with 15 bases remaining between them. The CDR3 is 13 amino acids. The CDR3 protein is CAIGAGRASPLHF. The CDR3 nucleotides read TGTGCCATCGGAGCAGGGAGGGCCTCACCCCTCCACTTT.

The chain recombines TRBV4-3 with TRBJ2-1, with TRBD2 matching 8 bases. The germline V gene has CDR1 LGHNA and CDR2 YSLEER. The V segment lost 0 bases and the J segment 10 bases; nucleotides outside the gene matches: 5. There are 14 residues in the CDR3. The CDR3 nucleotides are TGCGCCAGCAGCCAAGAAGTAGCGGGGCTAGAGCAGTTCTTC. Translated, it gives CASSQEVAGLEQFF.

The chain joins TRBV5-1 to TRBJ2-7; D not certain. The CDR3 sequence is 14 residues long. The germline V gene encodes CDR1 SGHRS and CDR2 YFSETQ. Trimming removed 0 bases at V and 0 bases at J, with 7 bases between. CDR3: CASSLDVNSYEQYF. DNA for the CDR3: TGCGCCAGCAGCTTGGATGTCAACTCCTACGAGCAGTACTTC.

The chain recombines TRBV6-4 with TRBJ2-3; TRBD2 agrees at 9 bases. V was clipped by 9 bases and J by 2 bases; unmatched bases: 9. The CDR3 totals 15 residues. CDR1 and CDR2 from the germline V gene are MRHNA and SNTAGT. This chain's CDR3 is CASGAGGRDTDTQYF. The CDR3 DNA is TGTGCCAGTGGAGCGGGGGGCAGAGACACAGATACGCAGTATTTT.

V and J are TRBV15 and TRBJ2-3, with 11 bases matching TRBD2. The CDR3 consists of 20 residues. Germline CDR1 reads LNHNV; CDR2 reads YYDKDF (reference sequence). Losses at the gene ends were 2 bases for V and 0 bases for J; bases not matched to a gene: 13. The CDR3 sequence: CATSRTLGVAGGSSTDTQYF. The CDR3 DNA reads TGTGCCACCAGCAGAACCCTCGGGGTAGCGGGGGGGTCTAGCACAGATACGCAGTATTTT.

This CDR3 reads CASSQDPGVEGYTF. In DNA form, the CDR3 reads TGTGCCAGCAGCCAAGATCCGGGGGTAGAGGGCTACACCTTC. The V and J genes are TRBV4-2 and TRBJ1-2, with a tentative D call TRBD1 (5 bases). Trimming shortened V by 0 bases and J by 8 bases, and 13 bases separated the two germline ends. This CDR3 has 14 residues. Germline CDR1 reads LGHNA; CDR2 reads YNFKEQ.

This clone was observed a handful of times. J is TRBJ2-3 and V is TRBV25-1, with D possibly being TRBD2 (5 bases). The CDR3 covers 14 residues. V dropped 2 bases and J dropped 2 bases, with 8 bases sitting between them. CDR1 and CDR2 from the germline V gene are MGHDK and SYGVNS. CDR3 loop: CASSERGATDTQYF. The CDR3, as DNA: TGTGCCAGCAGTGAACGGGGAGCCACAGATACGCAGTATTTT. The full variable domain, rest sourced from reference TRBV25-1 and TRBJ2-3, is EADIYQTPRYLVIGTGKKITLECSQTMGHDKMYWYQQDPGMELHLIHYSYGVNSTEKGDLSSESTVSRIRTEHFPLTLESARPSHTSQYLCASSERGATDTQYFGPGTRLTVL.

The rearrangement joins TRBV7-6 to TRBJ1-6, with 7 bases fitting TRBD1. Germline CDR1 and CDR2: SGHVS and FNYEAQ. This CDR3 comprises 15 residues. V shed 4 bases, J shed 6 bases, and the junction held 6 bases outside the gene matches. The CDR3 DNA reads TGTGCCAGCAGCTCGGGACAGTGGAGTAATTCACCCCTCCACTTT. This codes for CASSSGQWSNSPLHF.

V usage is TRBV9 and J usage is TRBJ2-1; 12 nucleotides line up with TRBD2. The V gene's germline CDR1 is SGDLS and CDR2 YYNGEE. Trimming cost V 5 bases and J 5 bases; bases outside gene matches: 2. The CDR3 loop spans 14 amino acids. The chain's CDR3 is CASSRTSGNNEQFF. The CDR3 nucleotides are TGTGCCAGCAGTCGGACTAGCGGGAACAATGAGCAGTTCTTC.

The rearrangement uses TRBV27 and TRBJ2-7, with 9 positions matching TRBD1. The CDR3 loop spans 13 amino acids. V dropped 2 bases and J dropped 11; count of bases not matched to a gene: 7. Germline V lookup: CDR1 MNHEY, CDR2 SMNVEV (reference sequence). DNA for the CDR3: TGTGCCAGCAGTTTAAATTTGAGGGACAGGGAGTACTTC. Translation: CASSLNLRDREYF.

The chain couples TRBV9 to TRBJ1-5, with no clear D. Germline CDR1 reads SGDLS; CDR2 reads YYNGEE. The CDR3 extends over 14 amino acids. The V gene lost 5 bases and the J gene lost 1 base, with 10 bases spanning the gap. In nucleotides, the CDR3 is TGTGCCAGCAGTGACGGGTCAAGCAATCAGCCCCAGCATTTT. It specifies CASSDGSSNQPQHF.

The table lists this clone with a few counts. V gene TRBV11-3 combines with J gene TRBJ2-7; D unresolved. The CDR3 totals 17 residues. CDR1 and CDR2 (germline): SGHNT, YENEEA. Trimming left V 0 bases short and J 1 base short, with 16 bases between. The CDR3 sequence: CASSLESSGAGSYEQYF. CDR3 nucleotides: TGTGCCAGCAGCTTAGAATCGTCCGGTGCCGGGTCCTACGAGCAGTACTTC.

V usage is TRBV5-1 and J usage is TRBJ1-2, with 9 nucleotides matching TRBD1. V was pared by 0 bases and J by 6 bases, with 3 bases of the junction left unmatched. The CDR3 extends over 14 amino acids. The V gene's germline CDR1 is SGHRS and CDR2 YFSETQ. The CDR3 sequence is CASSLGGQGDGYTF. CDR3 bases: TGCGCCAGCAGCTTGGGGGGACAGGGAGATGGCTACACCTTC.

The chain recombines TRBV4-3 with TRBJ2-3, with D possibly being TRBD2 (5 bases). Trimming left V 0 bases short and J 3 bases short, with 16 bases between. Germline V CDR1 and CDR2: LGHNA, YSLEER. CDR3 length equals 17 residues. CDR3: CASSQDDARGGTDTQYF. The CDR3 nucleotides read TGCGCCAGCAGCCAAGATGATGCCAGAGGAGGAACAGATACGCAGTATTTT.

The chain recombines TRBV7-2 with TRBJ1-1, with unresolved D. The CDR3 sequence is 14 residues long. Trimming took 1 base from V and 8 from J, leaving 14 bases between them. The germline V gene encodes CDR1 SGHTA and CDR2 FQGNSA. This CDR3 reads CASSLDLYVGEAFF. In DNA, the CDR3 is TGTGCCAGCAGCTTAGATCTGTACGTCGGGGAAGCTTTCTTT. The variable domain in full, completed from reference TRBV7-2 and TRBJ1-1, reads GAGVSQSPSNKVTEKGKDVELRCDPISGHTALYWYRQSLGQGLEFLIYFQGNSAPDKSGLPSDRFSAERTGGSVSTLTIQRTQQEDSAVYLCASSLDLYVGEAFFGQGTRLTVV.

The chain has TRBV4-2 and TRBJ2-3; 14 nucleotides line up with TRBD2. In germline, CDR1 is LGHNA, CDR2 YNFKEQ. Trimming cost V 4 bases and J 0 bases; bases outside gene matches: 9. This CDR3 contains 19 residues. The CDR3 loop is CASSPPGTSGGPSTDTQYF. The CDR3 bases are TGTGCCAGCAGCCCACCCGGGACTAGCGGGGGCCCGAGCACAGATACGCAGTATTTT.

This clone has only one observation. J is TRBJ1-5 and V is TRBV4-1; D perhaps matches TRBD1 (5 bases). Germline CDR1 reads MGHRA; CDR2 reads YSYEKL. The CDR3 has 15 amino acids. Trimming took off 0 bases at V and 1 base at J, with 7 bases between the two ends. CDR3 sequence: CASSQDRGSNQPQHF. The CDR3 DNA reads TGCGCCAGCAGCCAAGATAGGGGCAGCAATCAGCCCCAGCATTTT.

This CDR3 is CASSSLVLTNRSMNTEAFF. CDR3 DNA: TGTGCCAGCAGCTCTCTCGTGTTAACGAACAGATCCATGAACACTGAAGCTTTCTTT. The chain combines TRBV7-9 with TRBJ1-1; D is unresolved. This CDR3 is built from 19 residues. V was clipped by 4 bases and J by 0 bases, with 24 bases between them. Germline CDR1 is SEHNR and CDR2 is FQNEAQ (reference sequence).

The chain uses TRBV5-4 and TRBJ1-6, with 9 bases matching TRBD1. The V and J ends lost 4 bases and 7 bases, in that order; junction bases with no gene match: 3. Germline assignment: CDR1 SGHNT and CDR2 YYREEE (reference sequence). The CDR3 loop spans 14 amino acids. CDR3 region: CASSLDRGNSPLHF. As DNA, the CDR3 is TGTGCCAGCAGCCTGGACAGGGGCAATTCACCCCTCCACTTT.

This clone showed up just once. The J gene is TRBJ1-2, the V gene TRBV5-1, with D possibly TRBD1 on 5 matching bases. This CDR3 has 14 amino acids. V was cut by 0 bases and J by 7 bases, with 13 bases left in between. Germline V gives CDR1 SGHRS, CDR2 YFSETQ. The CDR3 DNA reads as TGCGCCAGCAGCTTGGGGCAGGGAAGGGTTGGCTACACCTTC. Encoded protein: CASSLGQGRVGYTF.

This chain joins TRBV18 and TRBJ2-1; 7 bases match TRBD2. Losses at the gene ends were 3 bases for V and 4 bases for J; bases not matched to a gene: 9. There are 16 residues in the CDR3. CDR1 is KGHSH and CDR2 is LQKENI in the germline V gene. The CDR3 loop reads CASSPDGGGSYNEQFF. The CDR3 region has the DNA TGTGCCAGCTCACCCGATGGCGGGGGTTCGTACAATGAGCAGTTCTTC.

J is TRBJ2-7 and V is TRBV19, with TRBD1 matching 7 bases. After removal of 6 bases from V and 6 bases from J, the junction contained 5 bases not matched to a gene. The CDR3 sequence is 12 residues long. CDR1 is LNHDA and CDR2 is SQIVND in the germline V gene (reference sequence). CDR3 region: CASRGDSGEQYF. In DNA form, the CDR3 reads TGTGCCAGTAGGGGGGACAGCGGCGAGCAGTACTTC.

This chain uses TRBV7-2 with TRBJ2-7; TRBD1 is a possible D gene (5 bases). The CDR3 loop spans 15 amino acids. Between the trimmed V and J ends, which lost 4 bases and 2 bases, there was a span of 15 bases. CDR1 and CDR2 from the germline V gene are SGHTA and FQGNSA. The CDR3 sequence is CASSYGHRATYEQYF. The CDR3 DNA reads TGTGCCAGCAGCTATGGACACAGAGCAACCTACGAGCAGTACTTC.

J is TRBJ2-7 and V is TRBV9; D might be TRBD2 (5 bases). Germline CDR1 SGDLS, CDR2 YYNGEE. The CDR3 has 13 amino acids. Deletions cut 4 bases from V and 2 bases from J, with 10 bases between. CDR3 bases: TGTGCCAGCAGCCCCTCGGGGACCTACGAGCAGTACTTC. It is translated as CASSPSGTYEQYF. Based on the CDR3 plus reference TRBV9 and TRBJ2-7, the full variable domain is DSGVTQTPKHLITATGQRVTLRCSPRSGDLSVYWYQQSLDQGLQFLIQYYNGEERAKGNILERFSAQQFPDLHSELNLSSLELGDSALYFCASSPSGTYEQYFGPGTRLTVT.

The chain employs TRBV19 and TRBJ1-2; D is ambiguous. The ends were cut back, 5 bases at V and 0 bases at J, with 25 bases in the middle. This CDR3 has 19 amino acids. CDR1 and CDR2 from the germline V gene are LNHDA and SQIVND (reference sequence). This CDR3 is CASSHLDPMEGSPNYGYTF. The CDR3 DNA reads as TGTGCCAGTAGTCATCTTGACCCCATGGAAGGGAGCCCTAACTATGGCTACACCTTC.

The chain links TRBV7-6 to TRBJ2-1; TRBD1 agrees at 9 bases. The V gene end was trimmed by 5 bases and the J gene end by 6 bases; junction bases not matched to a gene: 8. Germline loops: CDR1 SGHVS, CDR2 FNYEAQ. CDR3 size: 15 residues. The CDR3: CASSLQGARINEQFF. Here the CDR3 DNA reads TGTGCCAGCAGCCTACAGGGGGCGCGTATCAATGAGCAGTTCTTC.

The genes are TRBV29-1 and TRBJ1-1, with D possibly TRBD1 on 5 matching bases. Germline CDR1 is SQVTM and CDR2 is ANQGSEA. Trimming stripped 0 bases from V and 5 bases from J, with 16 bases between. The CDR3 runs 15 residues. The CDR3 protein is CSVEDFGGGETEAFF. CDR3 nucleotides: TGCAGCGTTGAAGATTTCGGCGGAGGGGAAACTGAAGCTTTCTTT.

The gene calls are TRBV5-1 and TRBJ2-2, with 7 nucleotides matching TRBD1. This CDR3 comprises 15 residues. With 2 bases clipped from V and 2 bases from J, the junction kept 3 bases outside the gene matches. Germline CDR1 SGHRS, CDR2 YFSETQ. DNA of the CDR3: TGCGCCAGCAGCTTAGGGACAGCCAACACCGGGGAGCTGTTTTTT. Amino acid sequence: CASSLGTANTGELFF.